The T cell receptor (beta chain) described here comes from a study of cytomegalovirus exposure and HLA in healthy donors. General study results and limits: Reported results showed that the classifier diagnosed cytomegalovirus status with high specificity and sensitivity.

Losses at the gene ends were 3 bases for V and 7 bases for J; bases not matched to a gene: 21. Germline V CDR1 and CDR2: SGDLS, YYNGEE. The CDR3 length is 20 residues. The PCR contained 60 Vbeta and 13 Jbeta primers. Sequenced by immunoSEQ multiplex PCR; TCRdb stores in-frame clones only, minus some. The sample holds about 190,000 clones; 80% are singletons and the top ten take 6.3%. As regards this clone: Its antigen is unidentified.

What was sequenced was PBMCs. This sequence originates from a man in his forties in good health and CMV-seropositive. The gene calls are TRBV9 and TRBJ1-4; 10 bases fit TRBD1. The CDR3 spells CASSGGVLGRGTGVGEKLFF. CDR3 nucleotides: TGTGCCAGCAGCGGAGGAGTCTTGGGGAGGGGGACAGGGGTTGGTGAAAAACTGTTTTTT.